This TCR beta chain stems from a study of T cells after posttransplantation cyclophosphamide. Study results and limitations: Donor-recipient repertoire similarity was low at 1-2 months, rising over year one. TRB overlap between skin or GI tissue T cells and blood was limited.

Libraries were prepared by immunoSEQ multiplex PCR; TCRdb keeps only in-frame clonotypes and omits some of them. The repertoire holds around 17,000 clones, with around 91% as singletons. Worth noting for this clone: Its target is not known.

Treatment was busulfan-fludarabine conditioning, a marrow graft, and cyclophosphamide on days +3 and +4. With 0 bases clipped from V and 0 bases from J, the junction kept 10 bases outside the gene matches. The germline V gene has CDR1 SGHDN and CDR2 FVKESK. The CDR3 has 19 amino acids. This receptor was taken from a male patient between 60 and 69 years old who received an allogeneic stem cell transplant from a related donor and was CMV-positive. Some T cells may have originated in the graft donor. The material was CD4+ T cells sorted from blood, obtained after allogeneic stem cell transplant with posttransplant cyclophosphamide. The chain has TRBV14 and TRBJ2-1; the match to TRBD2 covers 8 bases. The CDR3 nucleotides read TGTGCCAGCAGCCAAGAGGGTAGCGGGGCGGCGAGCTCCTACAATGAGCAGTTCTTC. Its protein is CASSQEGSGAASSYNEQFF.